This T cell receptor beta chain was obtained from a study of blood T cell repertoires in COVID-19. Turning to the study itself: Specimens from acute and convalescent COVID-19 originated in the United States, Italy and Spain.

Trimming removed 3 bases from V and 6 bases from J, with 10 bases in between. The CDR3 contains 13 residues. The V gene's germline CDR1 is LGHDT and CDR2 YNNKEL (reference sequence). Authors' analysis steps: For nucleated cells, counts were estimated from reference gene primer amplification. The data were produced by immunoSEQ multiplex PCR, yet TCRdb's version contains in-frame clones alone and is incomplete. That table furnishes V, J and clone size, whereas the DNA furnished D and trimming. The sample consists of nearly 350,000 clones, approximately 91% of them appearing once. Patients of the Seattle cohort, enrolled during active infection, were followed longitudinally.

V gene TRBV3-1 (or the pseudogene TRBV3-2) combines with J gene TRBJ2-3, with a tentative D call TRBD2 (6 bases). Input material: peripheral blood. The receptor was isolated from a woman in her seventies with COVID-19, enrolled during active disease. Written as DNA, the CDR3 is TGTGCCAGCAGCCAGACCCGGGGGGATACGCAGTATTTT. Protein sequence: CASSQTRGDTQYF.